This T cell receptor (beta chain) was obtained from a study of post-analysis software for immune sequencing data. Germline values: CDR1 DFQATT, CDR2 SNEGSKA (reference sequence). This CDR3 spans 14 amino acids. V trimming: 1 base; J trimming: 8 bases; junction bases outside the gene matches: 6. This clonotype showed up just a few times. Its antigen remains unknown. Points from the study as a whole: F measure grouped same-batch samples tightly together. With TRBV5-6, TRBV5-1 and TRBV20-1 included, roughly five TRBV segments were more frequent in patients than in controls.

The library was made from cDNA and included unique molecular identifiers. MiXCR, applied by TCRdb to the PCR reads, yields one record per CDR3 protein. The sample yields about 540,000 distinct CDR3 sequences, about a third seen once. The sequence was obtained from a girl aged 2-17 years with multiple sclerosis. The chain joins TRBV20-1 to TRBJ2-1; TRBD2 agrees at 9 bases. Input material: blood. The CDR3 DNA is TGCAGTGCTAGAGTCGGCGGGGGGGTCTATGAGCAGTTCTTC. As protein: CSARVGGGVYEQFF.